The entry that follows covers one T cell receptor beta chain sequence. Its antigen is currently unknown. This CDR3 is built from 13 residues. The trim removed 6 bases at V and 6 bases at J, leaving 8 bases unmatched. CDR1 DFQATT and CDR2 SNEGSKA come from the germline V gene (reference sequence). The data are from a study of blood T cells in healthy people across ages. Then a second PCR, running roughly 7 to 11 cycles, was carried out with a sample-barcoded 5' primer and a J-beta primer mix. Every cDNA was tagged by a template-switch adaptor with 12 random nucleotides. TCRdb fed the 5' RACE reads into MiXCR, producing one record per CDR3 protein. The sample carries fewer than 1,000,000 distinct CDR3 sequences, more than 40% recorded once. Each of the donors had approximately 10 milliliters of peripheral blood drawn into EDTA-treated Vacutainer tubes. Overall study results and limits: Both higher diversity and more naive CD4+ cells marked long-lived donors when set against aged donors.

The TCR originated in a man aged 55 to 70 in good health. The chain carries TRBV20-1 and TRBJ1-2; 9 nucleotides match TRBD1. Sequenced: blood. The DNA of the CDR3 is TGCAGTGCGCCTGGACAGGGGAAGGATGGCTACACCTTC. Protein: CSAPGQGKDGYTF.